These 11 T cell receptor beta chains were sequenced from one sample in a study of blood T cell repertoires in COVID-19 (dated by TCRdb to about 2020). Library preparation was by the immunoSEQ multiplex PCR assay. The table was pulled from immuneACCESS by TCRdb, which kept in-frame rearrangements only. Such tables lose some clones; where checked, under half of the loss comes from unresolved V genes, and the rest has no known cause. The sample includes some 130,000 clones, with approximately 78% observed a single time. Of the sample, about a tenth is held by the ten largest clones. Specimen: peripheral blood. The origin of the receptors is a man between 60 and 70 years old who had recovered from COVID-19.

In DNA form, the CDR3 reads TGTGCCAGCTCACTCAAGGGGATCGAGACCCAGTACTTC. Translation: CASSLKGIETQYF. V gene TRBV18 combines with J gene TRBJ2-5, with a weak D call TRBD1 (5 bases). The V gene lost 4 bases and the J gene lost 5 bases, with 11 bases spanning the gap. The CDR3 extends over 13 amino acids. Germline V CDR1 and CDR2: KGHSH, LQKENI. The full variable domain, its missing parts supplied by reference TRBV18 and TRBJ2-5, is NAGVMQNPRHLVRRRGQEARLRCSPMKGHSHVYWYRQLPEEGLKFMVYLQKENIIDESGMPKERFSAEFPKEGPSILRIQQVVRGDSAAYFCASSLKGIETQYFGPGTRLLVL.

The CDR3 spells CASSLGNPTIYEQYF. CDR3 bases: TGTGCCAGCAGTTTAGGCAACCCAACAATCTACGAGCAGTACTTC. V and J are TRBV27 and TRBJ2-7; D is unresolved. The CDR3 has 15 amino acids. Trimming shortened V by 2 bases and J by 3 bases, and 14 bases separated the two germline ends. Germline CDR1 MNHEY, CDR2 SMNVEV (reference sequence).

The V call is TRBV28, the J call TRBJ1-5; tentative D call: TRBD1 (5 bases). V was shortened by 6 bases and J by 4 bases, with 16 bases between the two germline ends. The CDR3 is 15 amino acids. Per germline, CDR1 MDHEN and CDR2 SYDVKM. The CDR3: CASSLSIGGNQPQHF. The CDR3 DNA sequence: TGTGCCAGCAGCCTCTCCATCGGGGGGAATCAGCCCCAGCATTTT.

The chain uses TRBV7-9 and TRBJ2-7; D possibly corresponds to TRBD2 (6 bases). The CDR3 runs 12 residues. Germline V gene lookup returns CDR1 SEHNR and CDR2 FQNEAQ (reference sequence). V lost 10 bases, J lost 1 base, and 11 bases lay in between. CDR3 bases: TGTGCCACCGGACTAACTTCCTACGAGCAGTACTTC. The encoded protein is CATGLTSYEQYF.

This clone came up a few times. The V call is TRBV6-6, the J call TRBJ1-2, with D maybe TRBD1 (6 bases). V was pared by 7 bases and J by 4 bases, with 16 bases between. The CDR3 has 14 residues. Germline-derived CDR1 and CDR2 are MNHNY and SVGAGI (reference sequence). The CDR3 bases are TGTGCCAGCACCACGTCGGGGGGCCCCTATGGCTACACCTTC. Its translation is CASTTSGGPYGYTF.

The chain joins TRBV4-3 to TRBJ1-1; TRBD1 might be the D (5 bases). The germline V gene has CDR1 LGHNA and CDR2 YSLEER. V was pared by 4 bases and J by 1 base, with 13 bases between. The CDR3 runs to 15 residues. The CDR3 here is CASSPGNRRNTEAFF. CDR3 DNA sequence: TGCGCCAGCAGCCCAGGCAACAGGAGGAACACTGAAGCTTTCTTT.

In DNA, the CDR3 is TGTGCCAGCAGTACACAGGGCAGTGAAAAACTGTTTTTT. It yields the protein CASSTQGSEKLFF. The chain recombines TRBV6-1 with TRBJ1-4, with D perhaps TRBD1 (6 bases). This CDR3 is 13 amino acids long. Germline V gene sequence: CDR1 MNHNS, CDR2 SASEGT. V was pared by 5 bases and J by 7 bases, with 11 bases between.

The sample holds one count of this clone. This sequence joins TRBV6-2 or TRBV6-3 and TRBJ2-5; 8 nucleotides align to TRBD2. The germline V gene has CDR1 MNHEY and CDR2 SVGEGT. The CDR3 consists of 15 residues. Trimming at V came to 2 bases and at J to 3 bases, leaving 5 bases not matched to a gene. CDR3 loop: CASSYGLLAEETQYF. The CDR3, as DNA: TGTGCCAGCAGTTACGGACTACTAGCGGAAGAGACCCAGTACTTC.

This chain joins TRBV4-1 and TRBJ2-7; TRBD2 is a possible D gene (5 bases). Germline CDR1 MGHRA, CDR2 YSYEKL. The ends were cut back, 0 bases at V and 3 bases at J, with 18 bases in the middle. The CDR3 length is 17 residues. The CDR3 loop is CASSQDQFRGRGYEQYF. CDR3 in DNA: TGCGCCAGCAGCCAAGATCAATTCCGGGGTCGGGGCTACGAGCAGTACTTC.

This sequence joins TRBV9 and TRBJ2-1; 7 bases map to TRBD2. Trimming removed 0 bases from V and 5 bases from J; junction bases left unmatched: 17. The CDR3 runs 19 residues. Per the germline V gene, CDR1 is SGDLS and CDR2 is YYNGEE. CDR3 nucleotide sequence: TGTGCCAGCAGCGTAGGTATCCTAGCGGCCCTTTTGCCCAACAATGAGCAGTTCTTC. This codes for CASSVGILAALLPNNEQFF.

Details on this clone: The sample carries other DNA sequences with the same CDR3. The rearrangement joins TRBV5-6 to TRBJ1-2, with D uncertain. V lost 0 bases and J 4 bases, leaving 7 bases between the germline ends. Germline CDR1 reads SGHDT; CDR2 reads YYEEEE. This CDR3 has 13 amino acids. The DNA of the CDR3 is TGTGCCAGCAGCTTGGAACAGATCTATGGCTACACCTTC. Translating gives CASSLEQIYGYTF.